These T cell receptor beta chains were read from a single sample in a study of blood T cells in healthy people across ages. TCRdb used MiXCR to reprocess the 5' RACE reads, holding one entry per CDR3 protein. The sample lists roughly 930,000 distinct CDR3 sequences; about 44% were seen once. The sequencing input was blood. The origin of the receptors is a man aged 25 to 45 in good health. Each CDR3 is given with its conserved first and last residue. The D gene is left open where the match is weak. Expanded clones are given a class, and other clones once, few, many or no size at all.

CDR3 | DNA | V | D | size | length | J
CASTGLAGGLTTQYF | TGTGCCAGCACTGGTCTAGCGGGGGGGCTAACTACGCAGTATTTT | TRBV2 | TRBD2 | few | 15 | TRBJ2-3
CASGEQGYQTQYF | TGTGCCAGCGGCGAACAGGGCTATCAAACGCAGTATTTT | TRBV9 | NA | few | 13 | TRBJ2-3
CASSPGLAHVEQYF | TGTGCCAGCAGCCCCGGACTAGCCCATGTTGAGCAGTACTTC | TRBV3-1 | TRBD2 | NA | 14 | TRBJ2-7
CASSQGGGNNSPLHF | TGTGCCAGCAGCCAGGGGGGCGGCAATAATTCACCCCTCCACTTT | TRBV3-1 | NA | few | 15 | TRBJ1-6
CASSYTTGIPDTQYF | TGTGCCAGCAGTTACACTACAGGGATCCCAGATACGCAGTATTTT | TRBV6-5 | NA | NA | 15 | TRBJ2-3
CASSQQPFGVEQYF | TGCGCCAGCAGCCAACAGCCCTTTGGGGTCGAGCAGTACTTC | TRBV4-3 | NA | NA | 14 | TRBJ2-7
CANSFMTGNKVGYTF | TGCGCCAACAGCTTCATGACAGGGAATAAGGTTGGCTACACCTTC | TRBV5-1 | TRBD1 | NA | 15 | TRBJ1-2
CASSLGQENTGELFF | TGTGCCAGCAGTTTGGGGCAGGAGAACACCGGGGAGCTGTTTTTT | TRBV12-3/TRBV12-4 | NA | NA | 15 | TRBJ2-2
CASSQEPQAGGIDEQFF | TGCGCCAGCAGCCAAGAGCCCCAGGCGGGGGGGATCGATGAGCAGTTCTTC | TRBV4-3 | TRBD2 | many | 17 | TRBJ2-1
CASSPAIGDRGYNEQFF | TGTGCCAGCAGCCCAGCCATTGGTGACAGGGGCTACAATGAGCAGTTCTTC | TRBV7-9 | TRBD1 | once | 17 | TRBJ2-1
CASSQDAGFYGYTF | TGTGCCAGCAGCCAAGATGCGGGATTCTATGGCTACACCTTC | TRBV3-1 | NA | few | 14 | TRBJ1-2
CTSSRDRAYNEQFF | TGCACCAGCAGCCGGGACAGGGCGTACAATGAGCAGTTCTTC | TRBV4-1 | TRBD1 | NA | 14 | TRBJ2-1
CASSPDSSRRGYTF | TGTGCCAGCAGCCCGGACTCTAGCCGGCGGGGCTACACCTTC | TRBV3-1 | NA | few | 14 | TRBJ1-2
CASSLPASLETQYF | TGTGCCAGCAGTCTCCCGGCCAGTCTGGAGACCCAGTACTTC | TRBV6-1 | NA | NA | 14 | TRBJ2-5
CSVEGAATYEQYF | TGCAGCGTTGAGGGGGCAGCGACCTACGAGCAGTACTTC | TRBV29-1 | NA | many | 13 | TRBJ2-7
CASTISGYTEAFF | TGCGCCAGCACGATAAGCGGGTACACTGAAGCTTTCTTT | TRBV5-1 | NA | few | 13 | TRBJ1-1
CASSLTGATDTQYF | TGTGCCAGCTCACTGACTGGAGCTACAGATACGCAGTATTTT | TRBV18 | NA | NA | 14 | TRBJ2-3
CARRRGWANEKLFF | TGTGCCAGAAGACGGGGCTGGGCTAATGAAAAACTGTTTTTT | TRBV12-3/TRBV12-4 | NA | NA | 14 | TRBJ1-4
CASSSDRDRGHSGANVLTF | TGTGCCAGCAGCTCAGACCGGGACAGGGGGCACTCTGGGGCCAACGTCCTGACTTTC | TRBV5-4 | TRBD1 | NA | 19 | TRBJ2-6
CASGHTDTQYF | TGTGCCAGCGGCCACACAGATACGCAGTATTTT | TRBV25-1 | NA | NA | 11 | TRBJ2-3
CASSLAGPSSYNEQFF | TGTGCCAGCAGTTTAGCGGGCCCAAGCTCCTACAATGAGCAGTTCTTC | TRBV6-2/TRBV6-3 | TRBD2 | NA | 16 | TRBJ2-1
CASSFGQNYGYTF | TGTGCCAGCAGCTTTGGACAGAACTATGGCTACACCTTC | TRBV5-1 | NA | many | 13 | TRBJ1-2
CATSRGVSQGRSNQPQHF | TGTGCCACCAGCAGAGGGGTCAGCCAGGGAAGGAGCAATCAGCCCCAGCATTTT | TRBV15 | NA | NA | 18 | TRBJ1-5
CASSPGIAENIQYF | TGTGCCAGCAGCCCAGGGATAGCGGAAAACATTCAGTACTTC | TRBV4-2 | NA | NA | 14 | TRBJ2-4
CASNAAGGAGGYTF | TGTGCCAGCAACGCCGCGGGGGGCGCGGGTGGCTACACCTTC | TRBV2 | NA | NA | 14 | TRBJ1-2
CASSLRPGEVDTIYF | TGTGCCAGCAGTTTACGGCCAGGGGAGGTGGACACCATATATTTT | TRBV28 | NA | NA | 15 | TRBJ1-3
CASRELPGQNYNEQFF | TGTGCCAGCAGAGAATTGCCGGGACAGAACTACAATGAGCAGTTCTTC | TRBV6-1 | TRBD1 | few | 16 | TRBJ2-1
CASSYGGRGRANYGYTF | TGTGCCAGCAGTTACGGGGGGCGGGGGCGAGCTAACTATGGCTACACCTTC | TRBV6-5 | NA | few | 17 | TRBJ1-2
CASSLDRNNYGYTF | TGTGCCAGCAGCTTGGACAGAAACAACTATGGCTACACCTTC | TRBV11-2 | NA | NA | 14 | TRBJ1-2
CSVGTASNQPQHF | TGCAGCGTCGGGACAGCTAGCAATCAGCCCCAGCATTTT | TRBV29-1 | TRBD1 | NA | 13 | TRBJ1-5
CASSLGGSKYGYTF | TGTGCCAGCAGCTTAGGGGGGTCTAAGTATGGCTACACCTTC | TRBV7-3 | NA | NA | 14 | TRBJ1-2
CASGARGDTQYF | TGCGCCAGCGGTGCACGGGGGGATACGCAGTATTTT | TRBV4-3 | NA | NA | 12 | TRBJ2-3
CAWSSKGGNQPQHF | TGTGCCTGGAGTAGTAAGGGAGGCAATCAGCCCCAGCATTTT | TRBV30 | NA | NA | 14 | TRBJ1-5
CASSQKLAQETQYF | TGCGCCAGCAGCCAAAAACTAGCACAAGAGACCCAGTACTTC | TRBV4-1 | NA | NA | 14 | TRBJ2-5
CASSADSDDFTDTQYF | TGTGCCAGCAGCGCCGACAGCGACGATTTCACAGATACGCAGTATTTT | TRBV6-2/TRBV6-3 | NA | NA | 16 | TRBJ2-3
CASSLGGRSTNEKLFF | TGTGCCAGCAGCTTGGGTGGCAGATCAACTAATGAAAAACTGTTTTTT | TRBV5-4 | NA | NA | 16 | TRBJ1-4
CASSDGLLGEQFF | TGTGCCAGCAGTGACGGACTTTTAGGTGAGCAGTTCTTC | TRBV6-4 | NA | few | 13 | TRBJ2-1
CASGLGGTEAFF | TGTGCCAGCGGTTTAGGGGGCACTGAAGCTTTCTTT | TRBV12-3/TRBV12-4 | NA | NA | 12 | TRBJ1-1
CASSLGIGAFF | TGTGCCAGCAGCTTAGGTATAGGAGCTTTCTTT | TRBV7-2 | NA | NA | 11 | TRBJ1-1
CASSYSSPISNYGYTF | TGTGCCAGCAGTTACTCGAGCCCGATAAGTAACTATGGCTACACCTTC | TRBV6-6 | NA | NA | 16 | TRBJ1-2
CASRYGGPPYEQYF | TGTGCCAGCAGATACGGAGGGCCGCCTTACGAGCAGTACTTC | TRBV6-2/TRBV6-3 | NA | many | 14 | TRBJ2-7
CASSQEYGETQYF | TGTGCCAGCAGCCAAGAGTACGGGGAGACCCAGTACTTC | TRBV3-1 | NA | few | 13 | TRBJ2-5
CASSLRPGDSYEQYF | TGTGCCAGCAGCTTACGCCCAGGGGACTCCTACGAGCAGTACTTC | TRBV7-2 | NA | NA | 15 | TRBJ2-7
CASSPRSGPYEQYF | TGTGCCAGCAGCCCCAGGTCTGGACCCTACGAGCAGTACTTC | TRBV7-8 | NA | few | 14 | TRBJ2-7
CASSFPSKEGTLHF | TGTGCCAGCAGTTTCCCGTCTAAGGAGGGCACCCTCCACTTT | TRBV27 | NA | NA | 14 | TRBJ1-6
CSASGTAFSYEQYF | TGCAGTGCAAGCGGGACAGCCTTCTCCTACGAGCAGTACTTC | TRBV20-1 | NA | once | 14 | TRBJ2-7
CASSPLDQGEAFF | TGTGCCAGCTCACCACTAGATCAGGGTGAAGCTTTCTTT | TRBV18 | NA | NA | 13 | TRBJ1-1
CASRHDRGPGYTF | TGTGCCAGCAGGCACGACAGGGGGCCTGGCTACACCTTC | TRBV12-3/TRBV12-4 | TRBD1 | NA | 13 | TRBJ1-2
CASSHGPEQYF | TGTGCCAGCAGTCACGGGCCCGAGCAGTACTTC | TRBV6-5 | NA | many | 11 | TRBJ2-7
CASSRGQGGSGETQYF | TGTGCCAGCAGCCGAGGACAGGGGGGATCTGGAGAGACCCAGTACTTC | TRBV7-9 | TRBD1 | NA | 16 | TRBJ2-5
CSVDRTVGTDTQYF | TGCAGCGTGGATCGGACAGTCGGCACAGATACGCAGTATTTT | TRBV29-1 | NA | NA | 14 | TRBJ2-3
CATSGTTQETQYF | TGTGCCACCAGTGGGACGACGCAAGAGACCCAGTACTTC | TRBV24-1 | NA | few | 13 | TRBJ2-5
CASSYGGDGELFF | TGTGCCAGCAGTTACGGGGGAGACGGGGAGCTGTTTTTT | TRBV6-5 | NA | NA | 13 | TRBJ2-2
CASRPGLAGGPYNEQYF | TGTGCCAGTAGGCCTGGACTAGCGGGGGGCCCCTACAATGAGCAGTACTTC | TRBV19 | TRBD2 | NA | 17 | TRBJ2-5
CSASARGLDTQYF | TGCAGTGCTAGTGCCAGGGGATTGGATACGCAGTATTTT | TRBV20-1 | NA | NA | 13 | TRBJ2-3
CASSPYGTGMNTEAFF | TGTGCCAGCAGCCCATATGGGACAGGGATGAACACTGAAGCTTTCTTT | TRBV3-1 | TRBD1 | few | 16 | TRBJ1-1
CASRTENRVHYGYTF | TGTGCCAGCAGAACCGAAAACAGGGTCCACTATGGCTACACCTTC | TRBV21-1 | NA | few | 15 | TRBJ1-2
CASSYSITNQETQYF | TGTGCCAGCAGTTACTCGATAACCAACCAAGAGACCCAGTACTTC | TRBV6-5 | NA | few | 15 | TRBJ2-5
CASRNARIDQTGGYTF | TGTGCCAGCAGGAACGCCCGGATCGACCAAACCGGTGGCTACACCTTC | TRBV27 | NA | NA | 16 | TRBJ1-2